This TCR beta chain was found in a study of shared clonotypes between healthy human individuals. Only in-frame clones appear in the TCRdb table, and some are missing; sequencing was by immunoSEQ multiplex PCR. Among a few million clones listed, 90% to 95% were seen once. This CDR3 spans 11 amino acids. In germline, CDR1 is SGHDN, CDR2 FVKESK. V lost 4 bases, J lost 12 bases, and 13 bases lay in between. V gene TRBV14 combines with J gene TRBJ2-7; D may be TRBD1 (6 bases). Input material: naive CD4+ T cells from PBMCs. Sample subset: CD45RA+ positively selected. The origin of this receptor is a man aged 18 to 30 in good health. Some clones in this sample may be carry-over from other donors' samples. CDR3: CASSPGAGWYF. The CDR3 region has the DNA TGTGCCAGCAGCCCAGGGGCTGGCTGGTACTTC. Complete variable domain (other parts from reference TRBV14 and TRBJ2-7): EAGVTQFPSHSVIEKGQTVTLRCDPISGHDNLYWYRRVMGKEIKFLLHFVKESKQDESGMPNNRFLAERTGGTYSTLKVQPAELEDSGVYFCASSPGAGWYFGPGTRLTVT.